A single sample is the source of the 11 T cell receptor beta chains below, sequenced in a study of cytomegalovirus exposure and HLA in healthy donors. PCR used 60 Vbeta primers and 13 Jbeta primers. TCRdb's copy holds only in-frame clones and misses some; the assay was immunoSEQ multiplex PCR. This table holds approximately 90,000 clones, around three quarters found once. The sample consisted of PBMCs. These receptors all stem from a male donor in good health and CMV-seronegative.

The rearrangement links TRBV5-1 to TRBJ1-2; 11 bases agree with TRBD1. Germline V CDR1 and CDR2: SGHRS, YFSETQ. The CDR3 runs 15 residues. V lost 0 bases and J lost 7; bases outside the gene matches: 5. The CDR3 reads CASSLGGQGALGYTF. As DNA, the CDR3 is TGCGCCAGCAGCTTGGGAGGACAGGGGGCGCTTGGCTACACCTTC.

In this sample, this clone turned up once. The rearrangement joins TRBV10-3 to TRBJ1-1; 9 nucleotides match TRBD1. CDR3 length: 13 amino acids. CDR1 is ENHRY, CDR2 SYGVKD, per germline. Trimming removed 6 bases from V and 8 bases from J; junction bases left unmatched: 7. The CDR3 loop reads CAIRTGGAVEAFF. Written as DNA, the CDR3 is TGTGCCATCAGAACAGGGGGCGCGGTGGAAGCTTTCTTT.

V and J are TRBV28 and TRBJ1-1, with D possibly TRBD1 on 5 matching bases. The CDR3 runs to 20 residues. Trimming removed 7 bases at V and 3 bases at J, with 33 bases between. The germline V gene has CDR1 MDHEN and CDR2 SYDVKM. The CDR3 reads CASTPMGGKGLRHLYTEAFF. In DNA, the CDR3 is TGTGCCAGCACCCCCATGGGAGGAAAGGGACTGAGGCACTTGTACACTGAAGCTTTCTTT.

With respect to this clone: An end of the junction differs from the germline gene, which may be a read error. This chain joins TRBV7-9 and TRBJ1-1; 9 bases map to TRBD1. Germline CDR1 SEHNR, CDR2 FQNEAQ (reference sequence). CDR3 length: 14 amino acids. Written as DNA, the CDR3 is TGTGCCAGCAGCTACGGGACAGGGAACTCTGAAGCTTTCTTT. Encoded protein: CASSYGTGNSEAFF.

The gene calls are TRBV4-3 and TRBJ1-1, with TRBD1 identical over 9 bases. The J segment lost 2 bases and the V segment lost 10 bases, leaving 8 bases of the junction unmatched. Germline V CDR1 and CDR2: LGHNA, YSLEER. This CDR3 contains 14 residues. Written as DNA, the CDR3 is TGCGCCACTTCTCGACAGGGGGGAAACACTGAAGCTTTCTTT. Translated, it gives CATSRQGGNTEAFF.

V usage is TRBV7-3 and J usage is TRBJ1-5; 7 bases are a match to TRBD1. V lost 5 bases and J lost 4; bases outside the gene matches: 11. The CDR3 has 16 amino acids. Germline V gene data show CDR1 as SGHTA and CDR2 as FQGTGA. This CDR3 reads CASSPQDREWNQPQHF. The CDR3 bases are TGTGCCAGCAGCCCCCAAGACAGGGAGTGGAATCAGCCCCAGCATTTT.

The chain is built from TRBV27 and TRBJ2-1; no reliable D call. Germline values: CDR1 MNHEY, CDR2 SMNVEV (reference sequence). The CDR3 has 16 amino acids. V shed 4 bases and J shed 5 bases, with 18 bases lying between them. CDR3 region: CASSSPAAHTHNEQFF. DNA for the CDR3: TGTGCCAGCAGTTCCCCGGCGGCGCACACACACAATGAGCAGTTCTTC.

The gene calls are TRBV30 and TRBJ2-1; D gene unclear. Germline loops: CDR1 GTSNPN, CDR2 SVGIG (reference sequence). This CDR3 region has 13 residues. The V end lost 5 bases, the J end lost 5 bases, and 13 bases lay between the germline ends. CDR3 nucleotides: TGTGCCTGGTCCTCCCGGGTAGACAATGAGCAGTTCTTC. It translates to CAWSSRVDNEQFF. The complete variable domain, with remaining parts taken from reference TRBV30 and TRBJ2-1, reads SQTIHQWPATLVQPVGSPLSLECTVEGTSNPNLYWYRQAAGRGLQLLFYSVGIGQISSEVPQNLSASRPQDRQFILSSKKLLLSDSGFYLCAWSSRVDNEQFFGPGTRLTVL.

V usage is TRBV2 and J usage is TRBJ2-7; 8 bases map to TRBD1. Unmatched junction bases numbered 6, after V lost 6 bases and J lost 2 bases. This CDR3 is 14 amino acids long. Germline CDR1 SNHLY, CDR2 FYNNEI. The CDR3 coding sequence is TGTGCCAGCAGGGTAGGACAGGGTACCTACGAGCAGTACTTC. Amino acid sequence: CASRVGQGTYEQYF.

The gene calls are TRBV4-3 and TRBJ2-3; D perhaps matches TRBD2 (6 bases). Deletions cut 3 bases from V and 0 bases from J, with 13 bases between. Per germline, CDR1 LGHNA and CDR2 YSLEER. CDR3 length equals 16 residues. The chain's CDR3 is CASSQYSGPSTDTQYF. The CDR3, as DNA: TGCGCCAGCAGCCAGTATAGCGGCCCTAGCACAGATACGCAGTATTTT.

The chain links TRBV29-1 to TRBJ1-2, with D hard to call. The length of the CDR3 is 13 residues. CDR1 and CDR2 from the germline V gene are SQVTM and ANQGSEA. V was shortened by 6 bases and J by 4 bases, with 15 bases between the two germline ends. The CDR3 DNA reads as TGCAGCGTCGACTCGGGTTTCGGCTATGGCTACACCTTC. It yields the protein CSVDSGFGYGYTF.